These 4 T cell receptor beta chains originate from one sample sequenced in a study of T cells in Graves' hyperthyroidism and ophthalmopathy. The source material, RNA transcripts, was used to amplify TCR beta CDR3 regions. With the HTBI primer set, the TCR CDR3 went through a first round of RT-PCR. TCRdb independently ran MiXCR on the multiplex PCR reads; one entry per CDR3 protein. The sample has roughly 380,000 distinct CDR3 sequences; over 15% are singletons. The sequencing input was blood. These receptors were taken from a woman under 30 with Graves' hyperthyroidism.

This clonotype was detected once. With a much larger clone just one base away, this may be a read error. This rearrangement joins TRBV7-6 to TRBJ2-5; no clear D gene. The CDR3 has 13 residues. Germline CDR1 SGHVS, CDR2 FNYEAQ. CDR3 in amino acids: CASARAYQKTQYF. CDR3 DNA sequence: TGTGCCAGCGCTCGGGCGTACCAAAAGACCCAGTACTTC.

This clonotype was picked up many times. V usage is TRBV12-3 or TRBV12-4 and J usage is TRBJ2-7, with D perhaps TRBD1 (6 bases). Between the trimmed V and J ends, which lost 7 bases and 1 base, there was a span of 14 bases. This CDR3 spans 14 amino acids. The DNA for the CDR3 is TGTGCCAGCACCCTCTGGACAGATTCCTACGAGCAGTACTTC. Translated: CASTLWTDSYEQYF.

At least ten counts were recorded for this clonotype. This chain connects TRBV7-9 to TRBJ2-5; no clear D gene. CDR3 length: 16 residues. V lost 1 base and J 3 bases, leaving 15 bases between the germline ends. The germline V gene encodes CDR1 SEHNR and CDR2 FQNEAQ (reference sequence). The CDR3 bases are TGTGCCAGCAGCTTAGAACTGATAGGAGAGAAAGAGACCCAGTACTTC. Its protein is CASSLELIGEKETQYF.

Concerning this clonotype itself: This sequence may be a read error, since a much larger clone differs from it by one base. V gene TRBV24-1 combines with J gene TRBJ2-2, with 10 bases identical to TRBD1. The germline gives CDR1 KGHDR, CDR2 SFDVKD. The CDR3 contains 14 residues. The CDR3 loop reads CATTGTGAAGELCF. CDR3 DNA: TGTGCCACTACCGGGACAGGGGCCGCCGGGGAGCTGTGTTTT.